Listed below are T cell receptor beta chains from one sample, sequenced in a study of cytomegalovirus exposure and HLA in healthy donors. TCRdb's table, derived via immunoSEQ multiplex PCR, lists solely in-frame clones and lacks some. The profile covers 150,000 to 200,000 clones, with around 75% appearing a single time and around 6.1% taken by the ten largest. The source material was PBMCs. Receptor source: a woman in her 30s in good health and CMV-seropositive. Each CDR3 is given with its conserved first and last residue. Fields, in order: D gene, J gene, clone size, CDR3 length, V gene, CDR3 DNA, CDR3 protein. The D gene is left open where the match is weak. The size field is filled for only some rows; it gives once, few, many or a size class.

TRBD1,TRBJ2-6,.,19,TRBV19,TGTGCCAGTAGTATGGAGGACAGGGCTCCTTTATCTGGGGCCAACGTCCTGACTTTC,CASSMEDRAPLSGANVLTF
.,TRBJ2-2,.,13,TRBV2,TGTGCCAGCCACAGGGAGAACACCGGGGAGCTGTTTTTT,CASHRENTGELFF
TRBD1,TRBJ2-2,.,15,TRBV29-1,TGCAGCGCCCAAACTAGGACAGGGCGGGACGGGGAGCTGTTTTTT,CSAQTRTGRDGELFF
.,TRBJ2-7,.,13,TRBV6-5,TGTGCCAGCAGTACAGGGAAATCCTACGAGCAGTACTTC,CASSTGKSYEQYF
TRBD1,TRBJ2-1,.,12,TRBV5-1,TGCGCCAGCAGCATTCAGGGGGATGAGCAGTTCTTC,CASSIQGDEQFF
.,TRBJ2-1,few,19,TRBV7-8,TGTGCCAGCAGTTTATACACAGGATTTCGAGGCGCGGACAACAATGAGCAGTTCTTC,CASSLYTGFRGADNNEQFF
.,TRBJ2-7,.,13,TRBV7-9,TGTGCCAGCAGCCCCGGCGGATCCTACGAGCAGTACTTC,CASSPGGSYEQYF
.,TRBJ1-2,.,14,TRBV2,TGTGCCAGCCGGTCGGGGGTTGTTGGGTATGGCTACACCTTC,CASRSGVVGYGYTF
TRBD2,TRBJ2-7,.,14,TRBV2,TGTGCCAGCAGTGTTAAGCGGGAGTGGTACGAGCAGTACTTC,CASSVKREWYEQYF
TRBD2,TRBJ2-5,.,15,TRBV5-6,TGTGCCAGCAGCCCCTCAGGCGGGGGGCGGGAGACCCAGTACTTC,CASSPSGGGRETQYF
.,TRBJ2-6,.,18,TRBV2,TGTGCCAGCAGTGAGATTAACCCCCGGACTTCTGGGGCCAACGTCCTGACTTTC,CASSEINPRTSGANVLTF
TRBD1,TRBJ1-5,.,14,TRBV5-6,TGTGCCAGCAGCTTGGGACAGGGCCAACAGCCCCAGCATTTT,CASSLGQGQQPQHF
.,TRBJ1-6,few,12,TRBV6-5,TGTGCCAGCAGCCTCAGGGATCCACCCCTCCACTTT,CASSLRDPPLHF
.,TRBJ2-3,.,12,TRBV5-6,TGTGCCAGCAGGCAAGCGGGAGATACGCAGTATTTT,CASRQAGDTQYF
.,TRBJ2-7,.,15,TRBV15,TGTGCCACCAGCAGAGGACGGCACAGCTCCTACGAGCAGTACTTC,CATSRGRHSSYEQYF
.,TRBJ1-2,.,13,TRBV15,TGTGCCACCAGCAGAGACCTGGGGAGCGGCTACACCTTC,CATSRDLGSGYTF
.,TRBJ2-7,.,12,TRBV10-1,TGCGCCAGCAGTGACGGTCCCTACGAGCAGTACTTC,CASSDGPYEQYF
.,TRBJ2-5,.,16,TRBV5-1,TGCGCCAGCAGCTTGGCCGTTTATCAGGATCGAGAGACCCAGTACTTC,CASSLAVYQDRETQYF
TRBD1,TRBJ2-3,.,15,TRBV5-1,TGCGCCAGCAGCCTGTGGACAGGGAACACAGATACGCAGTATTTT,CASSLWTGNTDTQYF
.,TRBJ1-5,.,15,TRBV19,TGTGCCAGTAGTTCGCACCGGAGCCTCAATCAGCCCCAGCATTTT,CASSSHRSLNQPQHF
.,TRBJ1-4,.,14,TRBV6-5,TGTGCCAGCAGCCGCTGGACAGTAGATGAAAAACTGTTTTTT,CASSRWTVDEKLFF
.,TRBJ2-2,.,12,TRBV6-5,TGTGCCAGCAGACTGAACACCGGGGAGCTGTTTTTT,CASRLNTGELFF
TRBD2,TRBJ2-5,.,11,TRBV29-1,TGCAGCGGGCGGGAGCCAGAGACCCAGTACTTC,CSGREPETQYF
TRBD2,TRBJ2-1,.,17,TRBV5-1,TGCGCCAGCAGCTTGGATCCAGCGGGAGGGCTTGTGAATGAGCAGTTCTTC,CASSLDPAGGLVNEQFF
.,TRBJ2-2,once,12,TRBV19,TGTGCCAGTAGTCTCGCAGTCGGGGAGCTGTTTTTT,CASSLAVGELFF
.,TRBJ2-7,.,15,TRBV29-1,TGCAGCGTTGAAGGGGGAGGCTCCGACTCCTACGAGCAGTACTTC,CSVEGGGSDSYEQYF
.,TRBJ2-3,.,15,TRBV2,TGTGCCAGCAGTGGGCGGGCTAGTGGAACAGATACGCAGTATTTT,CASSGRASGTDTQYF
.,TRBJ1-5,many,16,TRBV6-1,TGTGCCAGCAGTGAACGAGGTGAGGTGGGCAATCAGCCCCAGCATTTT,CASSERGEVGNQPQHF
TRBD1,TRBJ1-5,.,15,TRBV6-6,TGTGCCAGCAGTGGGACAGGGAATAGGTATCAGCCCCAGCATTTT,CASSGTGNRYQPQHF
TRBD1,TRBJ1-3,few,13,TRBV7-9,TGTGCCAGCAGCAAAGGACAGGCAAACACCATATATTTT,CASSKGQANTIYF
.,TRBJ1-2,.,13,TRBV6-1,TGTGCCAGCAGTCGCGGCCCAAATTGGGGCTACACCTTC,CASSRGPNWGYTF
.,TRBJ2-4,.,13,TRBV5-8,TGTGCCAGCGCGACCAAGAAGGCGGACATTCAGTACTTC,CASATKKADIQYF
.,TRBJ2-1,few,16,TRBV10-3,TGTGCCATCAGACCTGTAGATGCGGGTCGCTACAATGAGCAGTTCTTC,CAIRPVDAGRYNEQFF
TRBD1,TRBJ2-2,.,13,TRBV10-1,TGCGCCAGCGGACCAGGGGGCCCCGGGGAGCTGTTTTTT,CASGPGGPGELFF
.,TRBJ2-3,.,14,TRBV6-6,TGTGCCAGCAGTTACAGGGAGCACACAGATACGCAGTATTTT,CASSYREHTDTQYF
.,TRBJ2-1,.,18,TRBV7-8,TGTGCCAGCAGCTTAGCTTCGTTTACTAGTAAGCGGGTGAATGAGCAGTTCTTC,CASSLASFTSKRVNEQFF
.,TRBJ2-2,once,13,TRBV7-9,TGTGCCTGGCGCCCCAGGGACACCGGGGAGCTGTTTTTT,CAWRPRDTGELFF
.,TRBJ1-1,.,14,TRBV7-9,TGTGCCAGCACTTCCGATAGCCTGAACACTGAAGCTTTCTTT,CASTSDSLNTEAFF
.,TRBJ1-2,.,13,TRBV2,TGTGCCAGCAGTGAAATGGAGATCTACGGCTACACCTTC,CASSEMEIYGYTF
TRBD1,TRBJ1-5,.,17,TRBV10-3,TGTGCCATCAGTGGACAGGGGTATGGAGAAAGCAATCAGCCCCAGCATTTT,CAISGQGYGESNQPQHF
TRBD1,TRBJ1-2,.,13,TRBV5-6,TGTGCCAGCAGCGAAGACAGGGGCTGGGGCTACACCTTC,CASSEDRGWGYTF
.,TRBJ2-2,.,14,TRBV29-1,TGCAGCTGTACCCCTACCAAGAACACCGGGGAGCTGTTTTTT,CSCTPTKNTGELFF
.,TRBJ1-5,.,15,TRBV2,TGTGCCAGCAGTAGCGGGACAACCCGTTTTAAGGCCCAGCATTTT,CASSSGTTRFKAQHF
.,TRBJ2-3,.,12,TRBV7-6,TGTGCCAGCAGCCACTCGGGAGATACGCAGTATTTT,CASSHSGDTQYF
TRBD1,TRBJ1-4,.,12,TRBV18,TGTGCCAGCTCACCAGACAGGGGCAAACTGTTTTTT,CASSPDRGKLFF